The 24 T cell receptor beta chains below were found in one sample sequenced in a study of cytomegalovirus exposure and HLA in healthy donors. The PCR ran on 60 Vbeta and 13 Jbeta primers. The data were produced by immunoSEQ multiplex PCR, yet TCRdb's version contains in-frame clones alone and is incomplete. Of about 190,000 clones listed, approximately 80% were seen once; the top ten hold under 0.75%. The sample taken for sequencing was PBMCs. Source of these receptors: a boy between 10 and 17 years old in good health and CMV-seronegative.

The chain employs TRBV19 and TRBJ1-2; 7 positions agree with TRBD1. V was pared by 3 bases and J by 1 base, with 5 bases of the junction left unmatched. Per germline, CDR1 LNHDA and CDR2 SQIVND (reference sequence). The CDR3 consists of 15 residues. CDR3 amino acids: CASSIWGQFNYGYTF. The DNA of the CDR3 is TGTGCCAGTAGTATCTGGGGACAGTTTAACTATGGCTACACCTTC.

V and J are TRBV6-1 and TRBJ1-5; D is uncertain. V lost 4 bases and J 1 base, leaving 8 bases between the germline ends. From germline, CDR1 is MNHNS and CDR2 SASEGT. The CDR3 is 14 amino acids. CDR3 DNA sequence: TGTGCCAGCAGTGGTTTACAGAGCAATCAGCCCCAGCATTTT. This encodes CASSGLQSNQPQHF.

V usage is TRBV27 and J usage is TRBJ1-3; D unresolved. The ends were cut back, 3 bases at V and 1 base at J, with 7 bases in the middle. The CDR3 sequence is 14 residues long. Per germline, CDR1 MNHEY and CDR2 SMNVEV (reference sequence). The CDR3 here is CASSFTMSGNTIYF. CDR3 nucleotides: TGTGCCAGCAGTTTTACTATGTCTGGAAACACCATATATTTT.

This sequence joins TRBV5-1 and TRBJ1-2; D is perhaps TRBD1 (6 bases). This CDR3 has 14 residues. V was trimmed by 0 bases and J by 8 bases, leaving 14 bases between them. Germline values: CDR1 SGHRS, CDR2 YFSETQ. The CDR3 region has the DNA TGCGCCAGCAGCTTGGAAGGCAGGGGTGGCGGCTACACCTTC. Residues: CASSLEGRGGGYTF.

The chain uses TRBV30 and TRBJ1-2, with 12 bases identical to TRBD1. The CDR3 runs to 12 residues. The germline V gene has CDR1 GTSNPN and CDR2 SVGIG (reference sequence). V shed 5 bases and J 6 bases; nucleotides not matched to a gene: 1. The CDR3 DNA reads TGTGCCTGGGGGACAGGGGGCGATGGCTACACCTTC. Its translation: CAWGTGGDGYTF.

The chain combines TRBV5-6 with TRBJ1-2, with 10 bases that match TRBD1. Germline CDR1 reads SGHDT; CDR2 reads YYEEEE. This CDR3 has 18 residues. V lost 3 bases to trimming and J lost 6 bases; unmatched junction nucleotides: 17. CDR3 protein: CASSYNLVPDRGINGYTF. CDR3 DNA sequence: TGTGCCAGCAGCTACAACTTGGTACCGGACAGGGGGATTAATGGCTACACCTTC.

The chain couples TRBV21-1 to TRBJ2-1; the DNA was not used to check the table's D call, TRBD2. TRBV21-1 is an annotated pseudogene. The CDR3 sequence is 17 residues long. This CDR3 reads CASSKTPTQREGNEQFF. CDR3 coding DNA: TGTGCCAGCAGCAAAACTCCAACTCAGCGGGAGGGCAATGAGCAGTTCTTC.

The chain employs TRBV5-6 and TRBJ1-1, with a possible D match to TRBD1 (5 bases). Trimming took off 2 bases at V and 4 bases at J, with 6 bases between the two ends. The germline V gene encodes CDR1 SGHDT and CDR2 YYEEEE. The CDR3 extends over 12 amino acids. The CDR3 region is CASSLGATEAFF. CDR3 sequence (DNA): TGTGCCAGCAGCTTAGGGGCCACTGAAGCTTTCTTT.

V gene TRBV6-5 combines with J gene TRBJ2-7, with a possible D match to TRBD1 (5 bases). The CDR3 consists of 12 residues. The germline CDR1 and CDR2 sequences are MNHEY and SVGAGI. V lost 5 bases and J 3 bases, leaving 8 bases between the germline ends. The chain's CDR3 is CASSPQVYEQYF. The CDR3, as DNA: TGTGCCAGCAGTCCACAGGTCTACGAGCAGTACTTC.

The J gene is TRBJ1-1, the V gene TRBV11-2; a weak D match, TRBD1 (6 bases). The germline V gene has CDR1 SGHAT and CDR2 FQNNGV. Trimming took off 1 base at V and 3 bases at J, with 12 bases between the two ends. This CDR3 comprises 15 residues. Here the CDR3 DNA reads TGTGCCAGCAGCTTAGTAAGGGGGGGGTACACTGAAGCTTTCTTT. It encodes CASSLVRGGYTEAFF.

The genes are TRBV6-1 and TRBJ2-4; TRBD2 matches at 7 bases. The V segment lost 3 bases and the J segment 0 bases; nucleotides outside the gene matches: 5. Germline CDR1 and CDR2: MNHNS and SASEGT. CDR3 length: 16 amino acids. Written as DNA, the CDR3 is TGTGCCAGCAGTGATCGAGCGGGGCTAGCCAAAAACATTCAGTACTTC. The encoded protein is CASSDRAGLAKNIQYF.

J is TRBJ1-6 and V is TRBV12-5; tentatively, D is TRBD1 (6 bases). CDR1 is LGHNT and CDR2 is FRNRAP in the germline V gene. The CDR3 loop spans 17 amino acids. Trimming stripped 0 bases from V and 8 bases from J, with 17 bases between. The CDR3 coding sequence is TGTGCTAGTGGTTTGGTACGAATGGGGGGGGCGGATTCACCCCTCCACTTT. Translation gives CASGLVRMGGADSPLHF.

The sample holds a few counts of this clone. The chain couples TRBV6-1 to TRBJ1-2; D not resolved. Trimming left V 8 bases short and J 1 base short, with 11 bases between. The CDR3 extends over 13 amino acids. Germline V lookup: CDR1 MNHNS, CDR2 SASEGT. CDR3 bases: TGTGCCAGCCGGGGTTATAGTAACTATGGCTACACCTTC. This encodes CASRGYSNYGYTF.

Comment on this clone: Sequence at one end of the junction differs from germline and may be a read error. The CDR3 DNA sequence: TGTGCTAGCAGTTCGGACAGGGCCGACGAGCAGTACTTC. It encodes CASSSDRADEQYF. The gene calls are TRBV7-7 and TRBJ2-7; 8 positions agree with TRBD1. Germline CDR1 is SSHAT and CDR2 is FNYEAQ (reference sequence). This CDR3 is 13 amino acids long.

This clone was observed a single time. CDR3: CASSFLTGAQETQYF. The CDR3 coding sequence is TGTGCCAGCAGCTTCCTAACAGGGGCCCAAGAGACCCAGTACTTC. The chain employs TRBV5-6 and TRBJ2-5; TRBD1 matches at 7 bases. Germline V CDR1 and CDR2: SGHDT, YYEEEE. CDR3 length equals 15 residues. V shed 2 bases and J 1 base; nucleotides not matched to a gene: 5.

The CDR3: CASRYRVHEAFF. CDR3 DNA sequence: TGTGCCAGCAGATACAGGGTTCATGAAGCTTTCTTT. The gene calls are TRBV6-1 and TRBJ1-1; a possible D gene is TRBD1 (6 bases). Trimming removed 6 bases at V and 7 bases at J, with 12 bases between. Germline values: CDR1 MNHNS, CDR2 SASEGT. The CDR3 spans 12 residues.

The rearrangement joins TRBV27 to TRBJ1-2, with a tentative D call TRBD1 (5 bases). V lost 3 bases to trimming and J lost 5 bases, with 10 bases between them. CDR3 size: 13 residues. From germline, CDR1 is MNHEY and CDR2 SMNVEV (reference sequence). CDR3 region: CASSFSQGYGYTF. CDR3 bases: TGTGCCAGCAGTTTTAGTCAGGGATATGGCTACACCTTC.

The V call is TRBV7-9, the J call TRBJ1-4, with D unclear. Germline CDR1 reads SEHNR; CDR2 reads FQNEAQ (reference sequence). CDR3 length: 17 residues. The V end lost 4 bases, the J end lost 4 bases, and 19 bases lay between the germline ends. Written as DNA, the CDR3 is TGTGCCAGCAGCTCAGATCGTATGTCAGTCCTTAATGAAAAACTGTTTTTT. Translating gives CASSSDRMSVLNEKLFF.

The chain uses TRBV7-2 and TRBJ2-7, with 9 bases identical to TRBD2. From germline, CDR1 is SGHTA and CDR2 FQGNSA. The trim removed 5 bases at V and 7 bases at J, leaving 9 bases unmatched. The CDR3 contains 14 residues. The CDR3 nucleotides read TGTGCCAGCAGCCCGGGACTAGCCCAAGGGGAGCAGTACTTC. It encodes CASSPGLAQGEQYF.

The gene calls are TRBV19 and TRBJ2-3; the D gene is possibly TRBD2 (6 bases). The CDR3 has 15 amino acids. The V and J ends lost 0 bases and 7 bases respectively, with 14 bases between them. Germline CDR1 LNHDA, CDR2 SQIVND (reference sequence). The CDR3 DNA is TGTGCCAGTAGTATAGAGGGGGGTGGTCGACATACGCAGTATTTT. Translation: CASSIEGGGRHTQYF.

V gene TRBV30 combines with J gene TRBJ2-5; perhaps TRBD2 as D (5 bases). The CDR3 length is 12 residues. V lost 0 bases and J 4 bases, leaving 6 bases between the germline ends. Looked up from germline, CDR1 is GTSNPN and CDR2 is SVGIG (reference sequence). The CDR3 loop reads CAWSVEGETQYF. The CDR3 bases are TGTGCCTGGAGTGTTGAGGGAGAGACCCAGTACTTC.

In its sample, this clone was seen a few times. The J gene is TRBJ2-7, the V gene TRBV29-1; the match to TRBD1 covers 9 bases. J lost 6 bases, V lost 7 bases, and 13 bases had no gene match. Germline loops: CDR1 SQVTM, CDR2 ANQGSEA. The CDR3 contains 14 residues. The CDR3 coding sequence is TGCAGCGGCAATTCCGGGACAGGGAATGGCGAGCAGTACTTC. Its translation is CSGNSGTGNGEQYF.

The V gene is TRBV10-1, the J gene TRBJ1-2, with 11 positions matching TRBD1. In germline, CDR1 is WNHNN, CDR2 SYGVQD (reference sequence). V was pared by 9 bases and J by 3 bases, with 3 bases of the junction left unmatched. This CDR3 is built from 13 residues. The CDR3 loop is CARGQGAHYGYTF. CDR3 DNA sequence: TGCGCCAGAGGACAGGGGGCGCACTATGGCTACACCTTC.

There are a few counts of this clone. The CDR3 region is CASSVTGGQETQYF. CDR3 nucleotide sequence: TGTGCCAGCAGTGTTACAGGGGGCCAAGAGACCCAGTACTTC. The V and J genes are TRBV27 and TRBJ2-5, with TRBD1 identical over 8 bases. V lost 5 bases, J lost 1 base, and 3 bases stayed unmatched. The CDR3 totals 14 residues. Germline V gene sequence: CDR1 MNHEY, CDR2 SMNVEV (reference sequence).